This TCR beta chain originates from a study of blood T cell repertoires in COVID-19. The overall study: Some COVID-19 samples were acute and others convalescent; all came from the United States, Italy and Spain. From T cells, B-cell-depleted T cells, or PBMCs came the material, which was cDNA or gDNA.

Trimming cost V 3 bases and J 9 bases, with 8 bases left between them. This CDR3 has 12 amino acids. In the authors' methods: Researchers report that nucleated cell counts were estimated from reference gene primer amplification. Profiled with immunoSEQ multiplex PCR; TCRdb holds only in-frame clones, not every one. D and trimming come from the DNA, and the V and J calls and clone size come from that table. The table has roughly 68,000 clones, 88% seen once; the top ten hold around 30%. The sequencing sample was made of peripheral blood. The V and J genes are TRBV12-3 or TRBV12-4 and TRBJ2-2; no definite D call. The clonotype originates from a man aged 45-60 years with acute or convalescent COVID-19. The CDR3 DNA reads as TGTGCCAGCAGTTTCGAGAGAAGGGAGCTGTTTTTT. Translated, it gives CASSFERRELFF.